This TCR beta chain came from a study of tumor and adjacent non-tumor tissue in lung cancer. As for the study in general: The cohort had about twelve adenocarcinoma, 2 squamous cell and 1 small cell patients.

A word on this clonotype: The junction departs from germline at one end; a sequencing error may be responsible.

This sample's RNA came from whole unsorted tissue. More than 3 cm separated this lung sample from the edge of the tumor. The library came from three nested PCR rounds adapted from ARM-PCR protocols. One entry per CDR3 protein, called by TCRdb with MiXCR from the multiplex PCR reads. Counted here are about 86,000 distinct CDR3 sequences, 75% to 85% occurring once; the ten biggest clones make up 21%. What was sequenced was distant non-tumor lung tissue. This receptor was identified in a woman in her forties or fifties with non-small cell lung cancer.

CDR3 region: CASSPLGPQETQNF. The CDR3 DNA sequence: TGTGCCAGCAGCCCACTGGGGCCCCAAGAGACCCAGAACTTC. The chain uses TRBV6-6 and TRBJ2-5; TRBD1 is a possible D gene (5 bases). Germline-derived CDR1 and CDR2 are MNHNY and SVGAGI (reference sequence). CDR3 length equals 14 residues.